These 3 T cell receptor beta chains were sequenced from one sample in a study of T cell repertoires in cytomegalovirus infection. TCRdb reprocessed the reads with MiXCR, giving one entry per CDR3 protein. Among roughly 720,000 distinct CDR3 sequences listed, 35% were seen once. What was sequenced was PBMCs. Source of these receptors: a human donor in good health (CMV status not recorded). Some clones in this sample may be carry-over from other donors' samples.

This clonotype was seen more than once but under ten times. CDR3 in DNA: TGTGCCAGCAGCTTAAGGACAATAGATGGCTACACCTTC. Its protein is CASSLRTIDGYTF. This chain uses TRBV7-9 with TRBJ1-2; weak D call: TRBD1 (5 bases). The germline CDR1 and CDR2 sequences are SEHNR and FQNEAQ (reference sequence). Trimming removed 2 bases from V and 6 bases from J, with 10 bases in between. The CDR3 loop spans 13 amino acids.

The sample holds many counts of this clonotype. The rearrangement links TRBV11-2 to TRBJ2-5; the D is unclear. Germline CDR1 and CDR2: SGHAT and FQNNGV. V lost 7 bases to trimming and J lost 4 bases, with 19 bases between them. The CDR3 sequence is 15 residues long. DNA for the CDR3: TGTGCCAGCACCGTCCGTGGTGCAGCGAGAGAGACCCAGTACTTC. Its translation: CASTVRGAARETQYF. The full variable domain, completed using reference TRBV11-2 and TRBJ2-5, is EAGVAQSPRYKIIEKRQSVAFWCNPISGHATLYWYQQILGQGPKLLIQFQNNGVVDDSQLPKDRFSAERLKGVDSTLKIQPAKLEDSAVYLCASTVRGAARETQYFGPGTRLLVL.

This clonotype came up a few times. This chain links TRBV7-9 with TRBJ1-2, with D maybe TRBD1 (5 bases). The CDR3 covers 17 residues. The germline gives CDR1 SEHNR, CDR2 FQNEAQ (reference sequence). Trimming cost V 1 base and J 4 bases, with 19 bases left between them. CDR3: CASSLGAGAMGPYGYTF. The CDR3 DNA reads TGTGCCAGCAGCTTAGGCGCTGGTGCCATGGGGCCCTATGGCTACACCTTC.